This TCR beta chain came from a study of glioma-infiltrating T cells. Findings of the study overall: Only very few CDR3 sequences appeared in both tissue and blood. Non-neoplastic patients had below-expected tissue-blood divergence, while all gliomas exceeded expectation.

The iRepertoire nested amplicon-rescue multiplex PCR amplified TCR alpha and beta CDR3s from RNA. For one-step reverse transcription and amplification, 100-400 ng of tissue mRNA or PBMC total RNA was used. TCRdb passed the multiplex PCR reads through MiXCR, listing each CDR3 protein once. The sample includes roughly 120,000 distinct CDR3 sequences, roughly 25% seen only once; the top ten take nearly 15%. The CDR3 extends over 14 amino acids. V lost 3 bases and J lost 3, with 11 bases in between. Per germline, CDR1 SGHTA and CDR2 FQGNSA. This clonotype occurred many times. The antigen is not known. The sample was glioma tissue, nonneoplastic brain tissue, or PBMCs (not recorded which). V and J are TRBV7-2 and TRBJ1-1, with D possibly being TRBD1 (5 bases). The sequence was collected from a human donor with low-grade glioma or glioblastoma, undergoing nonglioma brain surgery, or in good health (not recorded which). CDR3 amino acids: CASSFQGSYTEAFF. In DNA form, the CDR3 reads TGTGCCAGCAGCTTTCAGGGCAGTTACACTGAAGCTTTCTTT. Filled out from reference TRBV7-2 and TRBJ1-1, the complete variable domain reads GAGVSQSPSNKVTEKGKDVELRCDPISGHTALYWYRQSLGQGLEFLIYFQGNSAPDKSGLPSDRFSAERTGGSVSTLTIQRTQQEDSAVYLCASSFQGSYTEAFFGQGTRLTVV.